These T cell receptor beta chains were read from a single sample in a study of shared clonotypes between healthy human individuals. Assay used: immunoSEQ multiplex PCR; TCRdb lists only in-frame clones, some missing. The repertoire holds some 2.1 million clones, about 94% seen once, with more than 0.95% in the top ten. The specimen sequenced was naive CD8+ T cells sorted from blood. Source of these receptors: a man younger than 35 in good health. Each CDR3 is given with its conserved first and last residue. The D gene is left open where the match is weak. A clone size is listed for some rows: how often the clone was seen (once, few, many), or a class if it is expanded.

D gene: -
clone size: -
J gene: TRBJ2-7
V gene: TRBV9
CDR3 DNA: TGTGCCAGCAGCCCACCTGACGGCTACGAGCAGTACTTC
CDR3 protein: CASSPPDGYEQYF

D gene: -
clone size: -
J gene: TRBJ2-1
V gene: TRBV20-1
CDR3 DNA: TGCAGTGCTGTGATAGTCTTTGAGCAGTTCTTC
CDR3 protein: CSAVIVFEQFF

D gene: TRBD2
clone size: -
J gene: TRBJ2-3
V gene: TRBV5-4
CDR3 DNA: TGTGCCAGCAGCTACGGGACTAGCGGCACAGATACGCAGTATTTT
CDR3 protein: CASSYGTSGTDTQYF

D gene: -
clone size: few
J gene: TRBJ2-5
V gene: TRBV5-6
CDR3 DNA: TGTGCCAGCAGCTTGGGGGGGAAGAGAGGTCAAGAGACCCAGTACTTC
CDR3 protein: CASSLGGKRGQETQYF

D gene: -
clone size: -
J gene: TRBJ1-2
V gene: TRBV7-9
CDR3 DNA: TGTGCCAGCAGCTGGGACCCACACTCTGGCTACACCTTC
CDR3 protein: CASSWDPHSGYTF

D gene: -
clone size: -
J gene: TRBJ2-1
V gene: TRBV7-2
CDR3 DNA: TGTGCCAGCAGGGATGTTCTAGTGGGGAATGAGCAGTTCTTC
CDR3 protein: CASRDVLVGNEQFF

D gene: -
clone size: -
J gene: TRBJ1-3
V gene: TRBV7-8
CDR3 DNA: TGTGCCAGCAGCTTAGCGACATGGGGCTCTGGAAACACCATATATTTT
CDR3 protein: CASSLATWGSGNTIYF

D gene: TRBD2
clone size: -
J gene: TRBJ2-5
V gene: TRBV11-2
CDR3 DNA: TGTGCCAGCAGCTTCTCTAGCGGGGGGTGGGAAAAAGAGACCCAGTACTTC
CDR3 protein: CASSFSSGGWEKETQYF

D gene: TRBD2
clone size: -
J gene: TRBJ2-3
V gene: TRBV7-9
CDR3 DNA: TGTGCCAGCAGCTCCGAGGTGGGGGGGTACACAGATACGCAGTATTTT
CDR3 protein: CASSSEVGGYTDTQYF

D gene: TRBD2
clone size: -
J gene: TRBJ2-1
V gene: TRBV6-5
CDR3 DNA: TGTGCCAGCAGTTACTCGGGCGGGGGGGCTGCTGAGCAGTTCTTC
CDR3 protein: CASSYSGGGAAEQFF

D gene: -
clone size: -
J gene: TRBJ2-7
V gene: TRBV11-2
CDR3 DNA: TGTGCCAGCAGCTTAGATCCCCGTGGAGGGTACGAGCAGTACTTC
CDR3 protein: CASSLDPRGGYEQYF

D gene: TRBD1
clone size: -
J gene: TRBJ2-2
V gene: TRBV9
CDR3 DNA: TGTGCCAGCAGCGGCCGACAGGGGGTACTGAACACCGGGGAGCTGTTTTTT
CDR3 protein: CASSGRQGVLNTGELFF

D gene: TRBD1
clone size: -
J gene: TRBJ2-5
V gene: TRBV7-9
CDR3 DNA: TGTGCCAGCAGCGACTCCGGGACAGAGAGTAGAGAGACCCAGTACTTC
CDR3 protein: CASSDSGTESRETQYF

D gene: TRBD2
clone size: -
J gene: TRBJ2-7
V gene: TRBV28
CDR3 DNA: TGTGCCAGCAGTTCGGGGGGGCGGTACGAGCAGTACTTC
CDR3 protein: CASSSGGRYEQYF

D gene: -
clone size: -
J gene: TRBJ2-2
V gene: TRBV6-5
CDR3 DNA: TGTGCCAGCAGTTACTCGACGGGGGAGAACACCGGGGAGCTGTTTTTT
CDR3 protein: CASSYSTGENTGELFF

D gene: -
clone size: -
J gene: TRBJ2-1
V gene: TRBV11-2
CDR3 DNA: TGTGCCAGCAGCTTAGATGGCGGTAATGAGCAGTTCTTC
CDR3 protein: CASSLDGGNEQFF

D gene: -
clone size: -
J gene: TRBJ2-7
V gene: TRBV6-1
CDR3 DNA: TGTGCCAGCAGTGTTATCGGGGGCCATGATAGCTACGAGCAGTACTTC
CDR3 protein: CASSVIGGHDSYEQYF

D gene: TRBD1
clone size: -
J gene: TRBJ1-2
V gene: TRBV7-8
CDR3 DNA: TGTGCCAGCAGCCCCGCGACAGGGTCCTATGGCTACACCTTC
CDR3 protein: CASSPATGSYGYTF

D gene: TRBD1
clone size: -
J gene: TRBJ1-6
V gene: TRBV6-5
CDR3 DNA: TGTGCCAGCAGACAGGGGGGTAATTCACCCCTCCACTTT
CDR3 protein: CASRQGGNSPLHF

D gene: -
clone size: -
J gene: TRBJ1-4
V gene: TRBV5-1
CDR3 DNA: TGCGCCAGCAGTACCTCAGAGAGGTTTAATGAAAAACTGTTTTTT
CDR3 protein: CASSTSERFNEKLFF

D gene: -
clone size: once
J gene: TRBJ1-2
V gene: TRBV6-5
CDR3 DNA: TGTGCCAGCAGGTACTCGGGGGCAGACTACTATTCGGGCTACACCTTC
CDR3 protein: CASRYSGADYYSGYTF

D gene: -
clone size: -
J gene: TRBJ2-7
V gene: TRBV6-5
CDR3 DNA: TGTGCCAGCAGTTACGCAACCGGGATAGACTCCTACGAGCAGTACTTC
CDR3 protein: CASSYATGIDSYEQYF

D gene: -
clone size: -
J gene: TRBJ2-1
V gene: TRBV5-1
CDR3 DNA: TGCGCCAGCAGCTTGGAAGCGGACTGGAGGAATGAGCAGTTCTTC
CDR3 protein: CASSLEADWRNEQFF

D gene: -
clone size: -
J gene: TRBJ2-7
V gene: TRBV6-6
CDR3 DNA: TGTGCCAGCAGTTCCCAGCCGCACGAGCAGTACTTC
CDR3 protein: CASSSQPHEQYF

D gene: -
clone size: -
J gene: TRBJ1-4
V gene: TRBV2
CDR3 DNA: TGTGCCAGCAGCGCGTCGGAGGTAACTAATGAAAAACTGTTTTTT
CDR3 protein: CASSASEVTNEKLFF

D gene: -
clone size: -
J gene: TRBJ1-2
V gene: TRBV6-1
CDR3 DNA: TGTGCCAGCTGGGTCAGAGCTAACCATGGCTACACCTTC
CDR3 protein: CASWVRANHGYTF

D gene: -
clone size: -
J gene: TRBJ1-6
V gene: TRBV27
CDR3 DNA: TGTGCCAGCACAGAGGCGTATAATTCACCCCTCCACTTT
CDR3 protein: CASTEAYNSPLHF

D gene: TRBD2
clone size: -
J gene: TRBJ2-3
V gene: TRBV2
CDR3 DNA: TGTGCCAGCAGTGAGTCGACTAGCCACGAAACCAGTTCGGCTAATACGCAGTATTTT
CDR3 protein: CASSESTSHETSSANTQYF

D gene: -
clone size: once
J gene: TRBJ2-1
V gene: TRBV6-5
CDR3 DNA: TGTGCCAGCAGTTACTCGTCTTGGGATGAGCAGTTCTTC
CDR3 protein: CASSYSSWDEQFF

D gene: TRBD1
clone size: -
J gene: TRBJ2-7
V gene: TRBV30
CDR3 DNA: TGTGCCTGGAATCTAAGACAGGGCCTAACCGAGCAGTACTTC
CDR3 protein: CAWNLRQGLTEQYF

D gene: -
clone size: once
J gene: TRBJ2-2
V gene: TRBV7-7
CDR3 DNA: TGTGCTAGCAGCTCCGAAAAGAACACCGGGGAGCTGTTTTTT
CDR3 protein: CASSSEKNTGELFF

D gene: TRBD1
clone size: -
J gene: TRBJ2-7
V gene: TRBV5-6
CDR3 DNA: TGTGCCAGCAGACGGGACAGGGATTTCTACGAGCAGTACTTC
CDR3 protein: CASRRDRDFYEQYF

D gene: -
clone size: -
J gene: TRBJ2-7
V gene: TRBV27
CDR3 DNA: TGTGCCAGCAGTCCCAACGACGGGGGCTCCTACGAGCAGTACTTC
CDR3 protein: CASSPNDGGSYEQYF

D gene: -
clone size: -
J gene: TRBJ2-3
V gene: TRBV5-4
CDR3 DNA: TGTGCCAGCAGCTCGGTTCTAGCCACAGATACGCAGTATTTT
CDR3 protein: CASSSVLATDTQYF

D gene: TRBD2
clone size: few
J gene: TRBJ2-7
V gene: TRBV5-1
CDR3 DNA: TGCGCCAGCAGCTTGGATGGCGGGGGGGCCTACGAGCAGTACTTC
CDR3 protein: CASSLDGGGAYEQYF

D gene: TRBD1
clone size: -
J gene: TRBJ1-5
V gene: TRBV7-9
CDR3 DNA: TGTGCCAGCAGCACGGGACAGGGCGAACAGCCCCAGCATTTT
CDR3 protein: CASSTGQGEQPQHF

D gene: -
clone size: -
J gene: TRBJ2-7
V gene: TRBV28
CDR3 DNA: TGTGCCAGCAGTTCTGGACATCTAAGCTCCTACGAGCAGTACTTC
CDR3 protein: CASSSGHLSSYEQYF

D gene: -
clone size: -
J gene: TRBJ1-1
V gene: TRBV5-6
CDR3 DNA: TGTGCCAGCAGCCCTAGGAACACTGAAGCTTTCTTT
CDR3 protein: CASSPRNTEAFF

D gene: -
clone size: -
J gene: TRBJ2-7
V gene: TRBV11-2
CDR3 DNA: TGTGCCAGCAGCTTATCCCTCAACTCCTACGAGCAGTACTTC
CDR3 protein: CASSLSLNSYEQYF

D gene: TRBD1
clone size: -
J gene: TRBJ1-5
V gene: TRBV9
CDR3 DNA: TGTGCCAGCAGCGGTCAGGGGGCGGGTCAGCCCCAGCATTTT
CDR3 protein: CASSGQGAGQPQHF

D gene: TRBD1
clone size: -
J gene: TRBJ2-1
V gene: TRBV5-8
CDR3 DNA: TGTGCCAGCAGCTTCCCCAGGGGGCCCTACAATGAGCAGTTCTTC
CDR3 protein: CASSFPRGPYNEQFF

D gene: TRBD1
clone size: -
J gene: TRBJ1-1
V gene: TRBV14
CDR3 DNA: TGTGCCAGCAGCCCTCAAGGACAGGGCGACACTGAAGCTTTCTTT
CDR3 protein: CASSPQGQGDTEAFF

D gene: TRBD2
clone size: -
J gene: TRBJ2-7
V gene: TRBV9
CDR3 DNA: TGTGCCAGCAGCGCGGGACTAGAACCCTACGAGCAGTACTTC
CDR3 protein: CASSAGLEPYEQYF

D gene: -
clone size: -
J gene: TRBJ2-5
V gene: TRBV4-1
CDR3 DNA: TGCGCCAGCAGCCAGCTCTTAGGGGGGGAGACCCAGTACTTC
CDR3 protein: CASSQLLGGETQYF

D gene: -
clone size: -
J gene: TRBJ2-5
V gene: TRBV6-6
CDR3 DNA: TGTGCCAGCAGTTACCACAGTTGGGAGACCCAGTACTTC
CDR3 protein: CASSYHSWETQYF

D gene: TRBD2
clone size: -
J gene: TRBJ2-3
V gene: TRBV4-1
CDR3 DNA: TGCGCCAGCAGCCAAGGCAGCGGGGTCACAGATACGCAGTATTTT
CDR3 protein: CASSQGSGVTDTQYF

D gene: -
clone size: -
J gene: TRBJ2-5
V gene: TRBV2
CDR3 DNA: TGTGCCAGCAGTGAACCCCCGGGAGCGATCCAAGAGACCCAGTACTTC
CDR3 protein: CASSEPPGAIQETQYF

D gene: TRBD1
clone size: -
J gene: TRBJ1-2
V gene: TRBV28
CDR3 DNA: TGTGCCAGCAGTTTATTGACAGGGGACTATGGCTACACCTTC
CDR3 protein: CASSLLTGDYGYTF